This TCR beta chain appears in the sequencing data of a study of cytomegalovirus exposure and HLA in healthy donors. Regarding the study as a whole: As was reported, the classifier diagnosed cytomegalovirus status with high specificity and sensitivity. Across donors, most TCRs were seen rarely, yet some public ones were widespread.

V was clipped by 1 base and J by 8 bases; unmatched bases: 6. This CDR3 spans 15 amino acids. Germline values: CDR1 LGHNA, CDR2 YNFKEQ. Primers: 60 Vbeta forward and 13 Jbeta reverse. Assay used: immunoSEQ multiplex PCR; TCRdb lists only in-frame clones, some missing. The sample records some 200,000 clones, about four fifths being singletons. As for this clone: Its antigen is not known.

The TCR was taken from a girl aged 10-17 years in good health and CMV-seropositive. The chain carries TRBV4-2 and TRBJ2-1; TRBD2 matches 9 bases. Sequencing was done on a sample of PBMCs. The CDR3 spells CASSQGGGAGYEQFF. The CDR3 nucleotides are TGTGCCAGCAGCCAAGGCGGGGGGGCGGGATATGAGCAGTTCTTC.